This is a list of T cell receptor beta chains from one sample in a study of multiple sclerosis patients with progressive multifocal leukoencephalopathy. Clones were read by immunoSEQ multiplex PCR, and TCRdb kept only the in-frame ones, dropping some. The table includes around 28,000 clones, more than 70% detected once. Source material: PBMCs. These receptors were collected from a human donor with multiple sclerosis. Each CDR3 is given with its conserved first and last residue. D genes are given only for firm matches. Not every row has a clone size; where given, it reads once, few, many or a size class.

D	V	J	size	CDR3	DNA
-	TRBV6-6	TRBJ2-7	-	CASSSPGDDEQYF	TGTGCCAGCAGTTCTCCAGGGGACGACGAGCAGTACTTC
TRBD1	TRBV28	TRBJ1-2	-	CASSLRQGEWYGYTF	TGTGCCAGCAGTCTGCGACAGGGGGAATGGTATGGCTACACCTTC
-	TRBV28	TRBJ1-5	few	CASSLEAVTDQPQHF	TGTGCCAGCAGTTTAGAGGCAGTTACAGATCAGCCCCAGCATTTT
TRBD2	TRBV7-2	TRBJ2-3	once	CASSLVTGGPSDTQYF	TGTGCCAGCAGCTTAGTCACGGGGGGGCCATCAGATACGCAGTATTTT
-	TRBV29-1	TRBJ1-1	-	CSVGLGVNTEAFF	TGCAGCGTTGGATTGGGGGTTAACACTGAAGCTTTCTTT
-	TRBV4-3	TRBJ2-5	-	CASSQATGTQETQYF	TGCGCCAGCAGCCAGGCTACAGGGACCCAAGAGACCCAGTACTTC
TRBD2	TRBV11-1	TRBJ2-1	-	CASSLIPGLATYNEQFF	TGTGCCAGCAGCTTGATTCCGGGACTAGCGACATACAATGAGCAGTTCTTC
-	TRBV5-4	TRBJ2-7	-	CASSLEDRGFYEQYF	TGTGCCAGCAGCCTAGAGGACCGGGGTTTCTACGAGCAGTACTTC
-	TRBV9	TRBJ1-5	-	CASSVTENQPQHF	TGTGCCAGCAGCGTAACGGAAAATCAGCCCCAGCATTTT
TRBD2	TRBV7-9	TRBJ2-1	-	CASSSYGGAYNEQFF	TGTGCCAGCAGCTCCTACGGGGGGGCCTATAATGAGCAGTTCTTC
-	TRBV7-8	TRBJ1-2	-	CASSLHGPNYGYTF	TGTGCCAGCAGCTTACACGGACCGAACTATGGCTACACCTTC
TRBD1	TRBV27	TRBJ2-2	once	CASSLARGLTGELFF	TGTGCCAGCAGTTTAGCCAGGGGGCTCACCGGGGAGCTGTTTTTT